This T cell receptor (beta chain) was captured in a study of blood T cell repertoires in COVID-19. On the study more broadly: Specimens from acute and convalescent COVID-19 originated in the United States, Italy and Spain. In each case, the material was cDNA or gDNA derived from T cells, B-cell-depleted T cells, or PBMCs.

The CDR3 has 13 residues. The junction had 6 bases not matched to a gene; V was cut back by 10 bases and J by 1 base. In the original analysis: Researchers report that nucleated cell counts were estimated from reference gene primer amplification. Data came from immunoSEQ multiplex PCR; TCRdb stores just in-frame clones and leaves some out. From that table come the V and J calls and clone size; the DNA was used to work out D and trimming. Of approximately 260,000 clones listed, about 88% are singletons. This chain uses TRBV12-3 or TRBV12-4 with TRBJ2-7; 8 bases map to TRBD1. This clonotype originated in a woman in her thirties or forties who had recovered from COVID-19. Sequenced: peripheral blood. CDR3 sequence reads: CATGTGLSYEQYF. The CDR3 coding sequence is TGTGCCACCGGGACAGGCCTTTCCTACGAGCAGTACTTC.